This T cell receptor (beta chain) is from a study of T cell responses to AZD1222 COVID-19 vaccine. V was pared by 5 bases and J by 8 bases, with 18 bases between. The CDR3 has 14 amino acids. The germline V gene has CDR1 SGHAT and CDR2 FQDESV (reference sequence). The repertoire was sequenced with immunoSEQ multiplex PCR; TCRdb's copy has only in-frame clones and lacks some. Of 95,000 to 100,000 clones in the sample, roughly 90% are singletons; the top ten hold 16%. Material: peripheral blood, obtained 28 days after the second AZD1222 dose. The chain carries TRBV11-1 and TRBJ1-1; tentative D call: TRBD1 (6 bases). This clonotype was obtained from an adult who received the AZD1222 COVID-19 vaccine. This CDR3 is CASSRRAGANEAFF. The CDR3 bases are TGTGCCAGCAGCCGTAGGGCAGGGGCGAACGAAGCTTTCTTT.